The 14 T cell receptor beta chains below all came from one sample that was sequenced in a study of identical twins. TCRdb processed the 5' RACE reads anew with MiXCR; each CDR3 protein has one entry. The sample yields about 810,000 distinct CDR3 sequences, 9% to 15% seen once. This sample also belongs to another study, concerning yellow fever vaccine responses in identical twins.

Input material: PBMCs. The receptors here all came from a woman aged 18-29 years in good health.

This chain links TRBV7-3 with TRBJ2-3, with D possibly matching TRBD2 (6 bases). V was trimmed by 1 base and J by 0 bases, leaving 11 bases between them. The germline gives CDR1 SGHTA, CDR2 FQGTGA. There are 16 residues in the CDR3. The CDR3 DNA sequence: TGTGCCAGCAGCTTAATGTCCGGGACTAGCACAGATACGCAGTATTTT. Amino acids: CASSLMSGTSTDTQYF.

This clonotype has at least ten counts. The chain uses TRBV5-5 and TRBJ2-7, with TRBD1 identical over 9 bases. Per germline, CDR1 SGHKS and CDR2 YYEKEE (reference sequence). The CDR3 length is 15 residues. V was clipped by 4 bases and J by 1 base; unmatched bases: 6. The CDR3 DNA sequence: TGTGCCAGCAGCCGACAGGGGGTCCTTTCCTACGAGCAGTACTTC. Protein sequence: CASSRQGVLSYEQYF.

The sample holds many counts of this clonotype. The chain has TRBV20-1 and TRBJ2-7; D ambiguous. V lost 0 bases to trimming and J lost 3 bases, with 6 bases between them. This CDR3 has 12 residues. Germline V CDR1 and CDR2: DFQATT, SNEGSKA (reference sequence). CDR3 residues: CSARDRVYEQYF. DNA of the CDR3: TGCAGTGCTAGAGATAGGGTCTACGAGCAGTACTTC.

This chain links TRBV18 with TRBJ2-1; 9 nucleotides match TRBD2. J lost 9 bases, V lost 2 bases, and 8 bases had no gene match. CDR1 and CDR2 from the germline V gene are KGHSH and LQKENI. The CDR3 length is 15 residues. The CDR3 is CASSPTRGGLSEQFF. In DNA, the CDR3 is TGTGCCAGCTCACCAACGCGGGGGGGCCTTAGTGAGCAGTTCTTC.

The chain employs TRBV19 and TRBJ2-1, with 10 bases lining up with TRBD2. Trimming at V came to 1 base and at J to 6 bases, leaving 3 bases not matched to a gene. Germline loops: CDR1 LNHDA, CDR2 SQIVND (reference sequence). The CDR3 is 15 amino acids. This chain's CDR3 is CASSIGGLAANEQFF. Here the CDR3 DNA reads TGTGCCAGTAGTATAGGTGGACTAGCGGCCAATGAGCAGTTCTTC.

The gene calls are TRBV6-1 and TRBJ1-1; TRBD1 matches at 9 bases. The CDR3 length is 14 residues. V dropped 8 bases and J dropped 8; count of bases not matched to a gene: 12. The germline gives CDR1 MNHNS, CDR2 SASEGT. CDR3 in DNA: TGTGCCAGCTTTGACCGCACAGGGGGCAGGGAAGCTTTCTTT. As protein: CASFDRTGGREAFF.

This rearrangement joins TRBV12-3 or TRBV12-4 to TRBJ2-2, with D unclear. The CDR3 contains 14 residues. Trimming shortened V by 4 bases and J by 4 bases, and 10 bases separated the two germline ends. For the CDR3, the DNA is TGTGCCAGCAGTTGGCAGGCCAGCACCGGGGAGCTGTTTTTT. Protein: CASSWQASTGELFF.

The CDR3 DNA sequence: TGTGCCAGCAGGGGGACAGGGGTGATCAATGGCTACACCTTC. Translating gives CASRGTGVINGYTF. The chain joins TRBV7-9 to TRBJ1-2; 10 bases fit TRBD1. This CDR3 is 14 amino acids long. V gave up 6 bases and J gave up 6 bases; unmatched junction bases: 7. CDR1 and CDR2 (germline): SEHNR, FQNEAQ (reference sequence).

The chain couples TRBV24-1 to TRBJ2-5; D might be TRBD2 (6 bases). The V gene's germline CDR1 is KGHDR and CDR2 SFDVKD. The CDR3 loop spans 17 amino acids. V lost 1 base, J lost 1 base, and 15 bases lay in between. The CDR3 here is CATSDFGIAESQETQYF. CDR3 in DNA: TGTGCCACCAGTGATTTCGGAATAGCGGAGTCCCAAGAGACCCAGTACTTC.

The table lists this clonotype with a few counts. The chain couples TRBV7-9 to TRBJ1-2, with a tentative D call TRBD1 (6 bases). The CDR3 is 14 residues long. The V gene's germline CDR1 is SEHNR and CDR2 FQNEAQ (reference sequence). Trimming shortened V by 5 bases and J by 8 bases, and 18 bases separated the two germline ends. The CDR3 DNA sequence: TGTGCCAGCAGCAAACAATACAGGGTGGACGGCTACACCTTC. Encoded protein: CASSKQYRVDGYTF.

The chain is built from TRBV5-1 and TRBJ2-1; 9 bases agree with TRBD1. Germline-derived CDR1 and CDR2 are SGHRS and YFSETQ. J gave up 8 bases and V 3 bases, and 12 bases lay outside the gene matches. The CDR3 contains 16 residues. The CDR3 spells CASSSQQGAQGDEQFF. CDR3 nucleotide sequence: TGCGCCAGCAGCTCACAACAGGGGGCGCAGGGGGATGAGCAGTTCTTC.

The rearrangement uses TRBV29-1 and TRBJ2-1, with 8 bases lining up with TRBD1. The germline V gene encodes CDR1 SQVTM and CDR2 ANQGSEA. The length of the CDR3 is 15 residues. Trimming cost V 2 bases and J 4 bases; bases outside gene matches: 7. This CDR3 reads CSVEPPDRGYNEQFF. As DNA, the CDR3 is TGCAGCGTTGAACCCCCCGACAGGGGTTACAATGAGCAGTTCTTC.

This clonotype has a handful of counts. The chain employs TRBV25-1 and TRBJ1-4, with D possibly being TRBD1 (5 bases). Trimming left V 4 bases short and J 11 bases short, with 17 bases between. The germline V gene has CDR1 MGHDK and CDR2 SYGVNS. The length of the CDR3 is 14 residues. The CDR3 spells CASSVDSGGRKLFF. In DNA, the CDR3 is TGTGCCAGCAGTGTTGATTCCGGGGGACGGAAACTGTTTTTT.

This clonotype was observed a handful of times. J is TRBJ2-4 and V is TRBV5-1; D not certain. V shed 0 bases and J shed 0 bases, with 13 bases lying between them. The CDR3 covers 17 residues. Germline CDR1 and CDR2: SGHRS and YFSETQ. This CDR3 is CASSLDLLELAKNIQYF. For the CDR3, the DNA is TGCGCCAGCAGCTTGGACCTTCTAGAACTAGCCAAAAACATTCAGTACTTC.